Shown below are 24 T cell receptor beta chains from a single sample sequenced in a study of molecular identifiers for immune sequencing clone quantification. Via MiXCR, TCRdb re-called the PCR reads, giving one row per CDR3 protein. Of roughly 630,000 distinct CDR3 sequences listed, 25% are singletons. Specimen: naive CD8+ T cells from blood, with Jurkat cell RNA spiked in. Subset of the sample: FACS-sorted CD8+CD4-CCR7+CD45RA+ naive T cells. The receptors shown here come from a human donor in good health. Some libraries in this study had Jurkat cell RNA spiked in.

This clonotype was seen many times. The J gene is TRBJ2-7, the V gene TRBV5-4; 10 bases are shared with TRBD1. Germline lookup yields CDR1 SGHNT and CDR2 YYREEE (reference sequence). V dropped 7 bases and J dropped 3; count of bases not matched to a gene: 4. The CDR3 is made up of 13 amino acids. CDR3 DNA: TGTGCCAGCGGGACAGGGGAAATCTACGAGCAGTACTTC. This codes for CASGTGEIYEQYF.

Comments on this clonotype: Possible read error: a much larger clone is one base away. The chain employs TRBV13 and TRBJ1-5, with TRBD1 matching over 8 bases. The germline V gene has CDR1 PRHDT and CDR2 FYEKMQ (reference sequence). The CDR3 consists of 15 residues. Losses at the gene ends were 4 bases for V and 5 bases for J; bases not matched to a gene: 7. CDR3 loop: CASSYGAGGDQPQHF. The CDR3 nucleotides read TGTGCCAGCAGCTACGGGGCAGGGGGCGATCAGCCCCAGCATTTT.

This chain uses TRBV27 with TRBJ1-1, with D maybe TRBD1 (5 bases). With 3 bases removed from V and 7 bases from J, the gap between germline ends came to 12 bases. The CDR3 contains 13 residues. Germline V gene data show CDR1 as MNHEY and CDR2 as SMNVEV (reference sequence). The CDR3 is CASSFGGWGEAFF. Written as DNA, the CDR3 is TGTGCCAGCAGTTTCGGGGGGTGGGGTGAAGCTTTCTTT.

V usage is TRBV20-1 and J usage is TRBJ2-7, with 8 bases matching TRBD1. Germline loops: CDR1 DFQATT, CDR2 SNEGSKA (reference sequence). J gave up 3 bases and V 2 bases, and 3 bases lay outside the gene matches. The CDR3 sequence is 13 residues long. Written as DNA, the CDR3 is TGCAGTGCTAGAAGGACAGGGAACTACGAGCAGTACTTC. Residues: CSARRTGNYEQYF.

On this clonotype itself: A much larger clone lies a single base off, so this may be a read error. DNA of the CDR3: TGTGCCAGCAGCTTAGCGAGGGAATTAGGAGAGACCCAGTACTTC. Encoded protein: CASSLARELGETQYF. This rearrangement joins TRBV7-9 to TRBJ2-5, with TRBD2 as a possible D gene (5 bases). This CDR3 has 15 amino acids. The germline V gene encodes CDR1 SEHNR and CDR2 FQNEAQ (reference sequence). Trimming removed 0 bases at V and 4 bases at J, with 12 bases between.

Ten or more counts support this clonotype. V and J are TRBV28 and TRBJ2-7; 7 bases agree with TRBD2. After removal of 6 bases from V and 6 bases from J, the junction contained 11 bases not matched to a gene. Germline-derived CDR1 and CDR2 are MDHEN and SYDVKM. There are 14 residues in the CDR3. The CDR3 spells CASSSAGREFEQYF. The DNA for the CDR3 is TGTGCCAGCAGCTCCGCGGGGAGGGAGTTCGAGCAGTACTTC.

The table lists this clonotype with many counts. The V gene is TRBV6-1, the J gene TRBJ1-5, with D perhaps TRBD1 (6 bases). CDR1 MNHNS and CDR2 SASEGT come from the germline V gene. This CDR3 comprises 17 residues. Trimming took 1 base from V and 2 from J, leaving 15 bases between them. CDR3 coding DNA: TGTGCCAGCAGTGAAGGGTTTGGGGGGGCAGGCAATCAGCCCCAGCATTTT. Its protein is CASSEGFGGAGNQPQHF.

Remarks on this clonotype: This may come from a read error, since a much larger clone is one base off. The V and J genes are TRBV5-5 and TRBJ2-7, with a weak D call TRBD1 (6 bases). Per the germline V gene, CDR1 is SGHKS and CDR2 is YYEKEE (reference sequence). The CDR3 sequence is 16 residues long. The CDR3: CASSEDRPRSSYELYF. The CDR3, as DNA: TGTGCCAGCAGCGAAGACAGGCCCAGGAGCTCCTACGAGCTGTACTTC.

V and J are TRBV27 and TRBJ2-7, with TRBD2 identical over 15 bases. Germline V gives CDR1 MNHEY, CDR2 SMNVEV (reference sequence). This CDR3 spans 16 amino acids. Losses at the gene ends were 5 bases for V and 7 bases for J; bases not matched to a gene: 9. The CDR3 spells CASSVGLAGGPGEQYF. The CDR3 DNA reads as TGTGCCAGCAGTGTAGGACTAGCGGGAGGGCCAGGGGAGCAGTACTTC.

This clonotype occurred a few times. Relative to the germline gene, one junction end is altered; a read error may explain this. The rearrangement links TRBV20-1 to TRBJ1-1; D not certain. The CDR3 runs to 11 residues. The germline V gene has CDR1 DFQATT and CDR2 SNEGSKA (reference sequence). The chain's CDR3 is CSARDIGWSVF. The CDR3 nucleotides read TGCAGTGCTAGAGATATCGGGTGGTCCGTCTTT.

The chain joins TRBV9 to TRBJ2-2; 8 bases map to TRBD2. Germline CDR1 SGDLS, CDR2 YYNGEE. The CDR3 is made up of 16 amino acids. Trimming at V came to 0 bases and at J to 5 bases, leaving 6 bases not matched to a gene. The CDR3 DNA sequence: TGTGCCAGCAGCGTAGCACGGGAGGGCCGGACCGGGGAGCTGTTTTTT. Amino acid sequence: CASSVAREGRTGELFF. Full variable domain (rest looked up from reference TRBV9 and TRBJ2-2): DSGVTQTPKHLITATGQRVTLRCSPRSGDLSVYWYQQSLDQGLQFLIQYYNGEERAKGNILERFSAQQFPDLHSELNLSSLELGDSALYFCASSVAREGRTGELFFGEGSRLTVL.

In regard to this clonotype: This may stem from a read error, because a much larger clone lies one nucleotide away. The V gene is TRBV5-1, the J gene TRBJ1-1; D is perhaps TRBD1 (6 bases). CDR3 size: 17 residues. V was cut by 0 bases and J by 0 bases, with 15 bases left in between. CDR1 is SGHRS, CDR2 YFSETQ, per germline. The CDR3 DNA reads as TGCGCCAGCAGCTTGGCGGAAATCGGGGGCGTGAACACTGAAGCTTTCTTT. Encoded protein: CASSLAEIGGVNTEAFF.

The CDR3, as DNA: TGTGCCAGTAGTGAAGGAGGCCTACTCCGTCAGCCCCAGCATTTT. Translated: CASSEGGLLRQPQHF. V is TRBV19 and J is TRBJ1-5; unclear D gene. Germline CDR1 LNHDA, CDR2 SQIVND (reference sequence). This CDR3 is 15 amino acids long. Trimming left V 5 bases short and J 6 bases short, with 17 bases between.

The sample holds a few counts of this clonotype. Since a much larger clone is just one base distant, this may be a read error. The genes are TRBV12-3 or TRBV12-4 and TRBJ2-3, with 7 bases fitting TRBD2. This CDR3 region has 14 residues. The CDR3 loop reads CASKVGGSTNTQYF. As DNA, the CDR3 is TGTGCCAGCAAAGTGGGGGGGTCCACAAATACGCAGTATTTT.

This chain joins TRBV27 and TRBJ1-1, with TRBD1 matching over 9 bases. V was pared by 6 bases and J by 3 bases, with 17 bases of the junction left unmatched. This CDR3 is built from 18 residues. The germline CDR1 and CDR2 sequences are MNHEY and SMNVEV (reference sequence). CDR3 coding DNA: TGTGCCAGCAGCACCGGGGGACAGGGTTTCTTCAAGTACACTGAAGCTTTCTTT. Protein sequence: CASSTGGQGFFKYTEAFF.

As for this clonotype: A much larger clone sits a single nucleotide away, making a read error possible. This chain connects TRBV12-3 or TRBV12-4 to TRBJ1-5; no definite D call. CDR3 length equals 15 residues. V lost 10 bases and J 0 bases, leaving 16 bases between the germline ends. The CDR3 is CATSPWGYSNQPQHF. CDR3 in DNA: TGTGCCACCAGCCCTTGGGGATATAGCAATCAGCCCCAGCATTTT.

Worth noting for this clonotype: An end of the junction does not agree with germline; a read error may underlie this. This rearrangement joins TRBV20-1 to TRBJ2-7; TRBD2 aligns across 9 bases. CDR3 length equals 13 residues. Per germline, CDR1 DFQATT and CDR2 SNEGSKA (reference sequence). The CDR3 is CSARGGGAYAQYF. In DNA form, the CDR3 reads TGCAGTGCTAGAGGCGGGGGGGCCTACGCGCAGTACTTC.

This clonotype was seen at least ten times. The chain joins TRBV20-1 to TRBJ2-3, with 10 bases aligning to TRBD2. The CDR3 has 19 amino acids. J was trimmed by 6 bases and V by 0 bases; bases with no gene match: 18. In germline, CDR1 is DFQATT, CDR2 SNEGSKA (reference sequence). CDR3 nucleotides: TGCAGTGCTAGAGATTGGCTGGGCGGTCTAGCGGGAGATTTGGATACGCAGTATTTT. Residues: CSARDWLGGLAGDLDTQYF.

Of note for this clonotype: It may be a read error: a sequence one base away is much more abundant. The chain recombines TRBV29-1 with TRBJ2-1; perhaps TRBD1 as D (6 bases). The germline V gene has CDR1 SQVTM and CDR2 ANQGSEA. There are 15 residues in the CDR3. The CDR3 DNA is TGCAGCGTTGAAGAAGGGGCAGGGGCCCCGGTAGAGCAGCTCTTC. This sequence encodes CSVEEGAGAPVEQLF.

The V gene is TRBV19, the J gene TRBJ2-3; no clear D gene. This CDR3 region has 13 residues. Trimming stripped 10 bases from V and 2 bases from J, with 13 bases between. In germline, CDR1 is LNHDA, CDR2 SQIVND (reference sequence). CDR3 in DNA: TGTGCCACCATACTTCCAAACACAGATACGCAGTATTTT. Its protein product is CATILPNTDTQYF. The whole variable domain, remainder taken from reference TRBV19 and TRBJ2-3, is DGGITQSPKYLFRKEGQNVTLSCEQNLNHDAMYWYRQDPGQGLRLIYYSQIVNDFQKGDIAEGYSVSREKKESFPLTVTSAQKNPTAFYLCATILPNTDTQYFGPGTRLTVL.

Points on this clonotype: The conserved closing phenylalanine or tryptophan is absent in this CDR3, likely reflecting a read error. The V and J genes are TRBV6-2 or TRBV6-3 and TRBJ2-1, with 7 bases lining up with TRBD2. The germline gives CDR1 MNHEY, CDR2 SVGEGT. The CDR3 totals 17 residues. V was clipped by 6 bases and J by 1 base; unmatched bases: 12. The CDR3 reads CASSDSSGPYSYNEQFL. CDR3 DNA sequence: TGTGCCAGCAGCGACAGTAGCGGGCCTTATTCCTACAATGAGCAGTTCCTC.

Ten or more counts support this clonotype. This rearrangement joins TRBV7-2 to TRBJ2-7; 10 nucleotides line up with TRBD2. The CDR3 runs 15 residues. Germline CDR1 and CDR2: SGHTA and FQGNSA. Unmatched junction bases numbered 7, after V lost 3 bases and J lost 5 bases. The CDR3: CASSFPGTSDNEQYF. CDR3 nucleotide sequence: TGTGCCAGCAGCTTCCCCGGGACTAGCGACAACGAGCAGTACTTC.

This chain's CDR3 is CASKPTGGAYNEQFF. The CDR3 DNA sequence: TGTGCCAGCAAACCAACAGGGGGCGCCTACAATGAGCAGTTCTTC. The chain combines TRBV27 with TRBJ2-1, with 9 positions matching TRBD1. The CDR3 covers 15 residues. Trimming at V came to 7 bases and at J to 2 bases, leaving 6 bases not matched to a gene. Germline V lookup: CDR1 MNHEY, CDR2 SMNVEV (reference sequence).

The chain carries TRBV19 and TRBJ2-7; the D is unclear. Germline V gene sequence: CDR1 LNHDA, CDR2 SQIVND (reference sequence). This CDR3 has 11 amino acids. Trimming removed 5 bases at V and 7 bases at J, with 9 bases between. In DNA form, the CDR3 reads TGTGCCAGTAGTGACGGTGTTGAGCAGTACTTC. Translation: CASSDGVEQYF. Drawing the rest from reference TRBV19 and TRBJ2-7, the complete variable domain is DGGITQSPKYLFRKEGQNVTLSCEQNLNHDAMYWYRQDPGQGLRLIYYSQIVNDFQKGDIAEGYSVSREKKESFPLTVTSAQKNPTAFYLCASSDGVEQYFGPGTRLTVT.